These 28 T cell receptor beta chains were all obtained from the same sample, sequenced in a study of T cells in Graves' hyperthyroidism and ophthalmopathy. The source material, RNA transcripts, was used to amplify TCR beta CDR3 regions. In the first-round RT-PCR of the TCR CDR3, the HTBI primer set was used. From the multiplex PCR reads, TCRdb called clonotypes with MiXCR, one entry per CDR3 protein. The data hold some 440,000 distinct CDR3 sequences, with 15% to 19% observed a single time. Specimen: blood. Receptors originate from a woman aged 18 to 35 with Graves' hyperthyroidism.

Worth noting for this clonotype: This sequence may be a read error, since a much larger clone differs from it by one base. The rearrangement joins TRBV7-6 to TRBJ2-2; D is possibly TRBD2 (5 bases). CDR1 and CDR2 from the germline V gene are SGHVS and FNYEAQ. CDR3 size: 17 residues. The CDR3 nucleotides are TGTGCCAGCAGCTTAGCGGGTGGGGTCACGAACACCGGGGAGCCGTTTTTT. Protein product: CASSLAGGVTNTGEPFF.

This clonotype occurred many times. The CDR3 is CASSPLQGGQETQYF. The CDR3 bases are TGTGCCAGCAGTCCATTACAGGGGGGGCAAGAGACCCAGTACTTC. The genes are TRBV2 and TRBJ2-5, with D possibly TRBD1 on 8 matching bases. CDR1 SNHLY and CDR2 FYNNEI come from the germline V gene. V lost 5 bases and J 2 bases, leaving 15 bases between the germline ends. The CDR3 has 15 residues.

In the case of this clonotype: A much larger clone is a single base away; this may be a read error. CDR3 in DNA: TGTGCCAGCAGTTACCACCAAGAGACCCAGTACTTC. It yields the protein CASSYHQETQYF. V and J are TRBV6-4 and TRBJ2-5; no definite D call. Germline V CDR1 and CDR2: MRHNA, SNTAGT. V dropped 5 bases and J dropped 0 bases, with 4 bases sitting between them. This CDR3 comprises 12 residues.

This clonotype has ten or more counts. This chain joins TRBV27 and TRBJ1-2; TRBD1 matches 9 bases. J gave up 4 bases and V 8 bases, and 11 bases lay outside the gene matches. CDR1 and CDR2 (germline): MNHEY, SMNVEV (reference sequence). This CDR3 has 15 amino acids. The CDR3 DNA is TGTGCCAGCGGCCTACAGGGGGCGGGAGCCTATGGCTACACCTTC. Its translation is CASGLQGAGAYGYTF.

The genes are TRBV28 and TRBJ1-4; D is perhaps TRBD1 (5 bases). CDR3 length: 14 residues. V was shortened by 5 bases and J by 12 bases, with 19 bases between the two germline ends. In germline, CDR1 is MDHEN, CDR2 SYDVKM. CDR3 DNA sequence: TGTGCCAGCAGTGGCCAGGGTACGCTGATTGAACTGTTTTTT. Translation: CASSGQGTLIELFF.

This clonotype has ten or more counts. The chain uses TRBV3-1 and TRBJ2-1, with 8 bases that match TRBD2. The CDR3 is made up of 15 amino acids. In germline, CDR1 is LGHDT, CDR2 YNNKEL (reference sequence). V lost 1 base, J lost 11 bases, and 10 bases stayed unmatched. This CDR3 reads CASSQGPLAAFKQFF. CDR3 sequence (DNA): TGTGCCAGCAGCCAAGGACCACTAGCGGCCTTCAAGCAGTTCTTC.

This clonotype was seen only a few times. The V call is TRBV7-3, the J call TRBJ1-1; 7 bases map to TRBD1. Germline CDR1 and CDR2: SGHTA and FQGTGA. V gave up 0 bases and J gave up 4 bases; unmatched junction bases: 5. There are 15 residues in the CDR3. CDR3 in DNA: TGTGCCAGCAGCTTAACTACAGGGGTGGGCACTGAAGCTTTCTTT. Its translation: CASSLTTGVGTEAFF. Using reference TRBV7-3 and TRBJ1-1 for the parts outside the CDR3, the full variable domain is GAGVSQTPSNKVTEKGKYVELRCDPISGHTALYWYRQSLGQGPEFLIYFQGTGAADDSGLPNDRFFAVRPEGSVSTLKIQRTERGDSAVYLCASSLTTGVGTEAFFGQGTRLTVV.

This clonotype occurred many times. The V gene is TRBV27, the J gene TRBJ1-1, with unresolved D. Germline CDR1 MNHEY, CDR2 SMNVEV (reference sequence). With 0 bases removed from V and 4 bases from J, the gap between germline ends came to 9 bases. The length of the CDR3 is 14 residues. CDR3 nucleotides: TGTGCCAGCAGTTTATCGTCTGGGCCCACTGAAGCTTTCTTT. It is translated as CASSLSSGPTEAFF.

The chain has TRBV5-1 and TRBJ1-4, with D perhaps matching TRBD1 (5 bases). V was pared by 0 bases and J by 8 bases, with 11 bases between. Germline V gene lookup returns CDR1 SGHRS and CDR2 YFSETQ. The CDR3 totals 14 residues. CDR3 DNA: TGCGCCAGCAGCTTGGGGCAGGGAACAGAAAAACTGTTTTTT. It is translated as CASSLGQGTEKLFF.

This clonotype was recorded many times. The V and J genes are TRBV7-9 and TRBJ1-1; the D gene is possibly TRBD1 (6 bases). This CDR3 spans 16 amino acids. Germline-derived CDR1 and CDR2 are SEHNR and FQNEAQ (reference sequence). V dropped 5 bases and J dropped 3 bases, with 19 bases sitting between them. CDR3: CASSTQGHGSDTEAFF. The DNA of the CDR3 is TGTGCCAGCAGCACTCAGGGACATGGGTCGGACACTGAAGCTTTCTTT.

This clonotype was recorded a few times. The chain employs TRBV6-5 and TRBJ1-4; D not resolved. This CDR3 has 17 residues. Trimming took off 0 bases at V and 0 bases at J, with 11 bases between the two ends. Germline CDR1 is MNHEY and CDR2 is SVGAGI. CDR3 DNA sequence: TGTGCCAGCAGTTACTCATTTGCGAGGGCAACTAATGAAAAACTGTTTTTT. Amino acids: CASSYSFARATNEKLFF.

This clonotype was detected a few times. The V and J genes are TRBV7-3 and TRBJ2-1; 11 bases fit TRBD2. Germline V gene sequence: CDR1 SGHTA, CDR2 FQGTGA. The CDR3 contains 20 residues. The trim removed 2 bases at V and 7 bases at J, leaving 19 bases unmatched. The CDR3 reads CASSLRGQLLAGGRVNEQFF. CDR3 nucleotides: TGTGCCAGCAGCTTACGGGGACAACTTTTAGCGGGAGGGCGGGTGAATGAGCAGTTCTTC.

This clonotype was observed a few times. The V and J genes are TRBV6-1 and TRBJ1-6, with D hard to call. CDR3 length equals 13 residues. CDR1 and CDR2 (germline): MNHNS, SASEGT. CDR3 nucleotide sequence: TGTGCGGTTTCGAGCTCCTATAATTCACCCCTCCACTTT. It translates to CAVSSSYNSPLHF.

This clonotype was observed many times. The rearrangement uses TRBV20-1 and TRBJ2-1; 7 bases line up with TRBD1. The germline gives CDR1 DFQATT, CDR2 SNEGSKA (reference sequence). J gave up 6 bases and V 6 bases, and 5 bases lay outside the gene matches. This CDR3 region has 12 residues. In DNA, the CDR3 is TGCAGTGCAACGGGACAGAGCAATGAGCAGTTCTTC. It encodes CSATGQSNEQFF.

This clonotype has at least ten counts. The chain combines TRBV24-1 with TRBJ1-6, with a weak D call TRBD1 (6 bases). Between the trimmed V and J ends, which lost 5 bases and 9 bases, there was a span of 10 bases. The CDR3 sequence is 13 residues long. The germline CDR1 and CDR2 sequences are KGHDR and SFDVKD. The CDR3 region has the DNA TGTGCCACCAGTGCAGGGGTGAGTTCACCCCTCCACTTT. Protein sequence: CATSAGVSSPLHF.

Notes on this clonotype: A read error is possible here, since a much larger clone lies one base away. The chain has TRBV5-1 and TRBJ2-1; the match to TRBD2 covers 9 bases. The tail of the sequence fits TRBJ2-7 better, so the J call may be wrong. The CDR3 consists of 17 residues. Germline V gene sequence: CDR1 SGHRS, CDR2 YFSETQ. The CDR3 coding sequence is TGCGCCAGCAGCCCTATAGCGGGAGAAAGGTCCGGCAATGAGCAGTACTTC. This sequence encodes CASSPIAGERSGNEQYF.

This chain links TRBV19 with TRBJ2-7, with D tentatively TRBD1 (5 bases). This CDR3 is built from 16 residues. CDR1 and CDR2 from the germline V gene are LNHDA and SQIVND (reference sequence). The V end lost 3 bases, the J end lost 0 bases, and 15 bases lay between the germline ends. The CDR3 bases are TGTGCCAGTAGTATCGTTGACTGGCAGGGCTCCTACGAGCAGTACTTC. Encoded protein: CASSIVDWQGSYEQYF.

This clonotype showed up many times. The chain couples TRBV12-3 or TRBV12-4 to TRBJ2-1, with TRBD2 matching over 8 bases. V was clipped by 3 bases and J by 4 bases; unmatched bases: 17. The CDR3 has 19 amino acids. In DNA, the CDR3 is TGTGCCAGCAGTTTTCGGCAGCGGGAGATGTTGACTTCGTACAATGAGCAGTTCTTC. Its translation: CASSFRQREMLTSYNEQFF.

V and J are TRBV5-4 and TRBJ2-2; 12 nucleotides match TRBD2. Germline assignment: CDR1 SGHNT and CDR2 YYREEE (reference sequence). CDR3 length: 17 amino acids. With V trimmed by 4 bases and J by 5 bases, 9 bases remained unmatched. This CDR3 is CASSRGLAGGPTGELFF. The DNA of the CDR3 is TGTGCCAGCAGCAGAGGGCTAGCGGGAGGGCCGACCGGGGAGCTGTTTTTT.

This clonotype was detected many times. The chain has TRBV27 and TRBJ2-3; TRBD2 agrees at 9 bases. The CDR3 covers 14 residues. V trimming: 7 bases; J trimming: 6 bases; junction bases outside the gene matches: 8. Per the germline V gene, CDR1 is MNHEY and CDR2 is SMNVEV (reference sequence). The CDR3 here is CASKFSGSLDTQYF. In DNA, the CDR3 is TGTGCCAGCAAGTTTAGCGGGAGTCTGGATACGCAGTATTTT.

This clonotype was seen more than once but under ten times. The chain recombines TRBV5-1 with TRBJ2-5; no clear D gene. Germline V gives CDR1 SGHRS, CDR2 YFSETQ. CDR3 length: 15 amino acids. V was cut by 0 bases and J by 7 bases, with 16 bases left in between. CDR3 sequence: CASSLVHSRSGTQYF. As DNA, the CDR3 is TGCGCCAGCAGCTTGGTACACAGCCGGTCGGGGACCCAGTACTTC.

This clonotype appeared many times. The J gene is TRBJ1-6, the V gene TRBV12-3 or TRBV12-4; D is unresolved. Deletions cut 1 base from V and 0 bases from J, with 13 bases between. This CDR3 is built from 18 residues. CDR3 coding DNA: TGTGCCAGCAGTTTAGGACCGGCCCGAAGCTCCTATAATTCACCCCTCCACTTT. Protein product: CASSLGPARSSYNSPLHF.

To note about this clonotype: Given a much more abundant clone one base away, this may be a read error. The DNA of the CDR3 is TGTGCAGGGGGCGAGGACACTGGAGCTTTCTTT. Translated: CAGGEDTGAFF. The chain combines TRBV2 with TRBJ1-1, with 7 bases fitting TRBD1. Germline-derived CDR1 and CDR2 are SNHLY and FYNNEI. The CDR3 sequence is 11 residues long.

In this sample, this clonotype turned up many times. V and J are TRBV2 and TRBJ1-5, with 7 bases lining up with TRBD1. J lost 6 bases, V lost 6 bases, and 8 bases had no gene match. There are 14 residues in the CDR3. The germline V gene has CDR1 SNHLY and CDR2 FYNNEI. CDR3 sequence reads: CASSSGQSVQPQHF. The CDR3 nucleotides read TGTGCCAGCAGCTCGGGACAGTCTGTTCAGCCCCAGCATTTT.

There are many counts of this clonotype. This sequence joins TRBV28 and TRBJ1-5, with 7 bases fitting TRBD1. Germline V gene lookup returns CDR1 MDHEN and CDR2 SYDVKM. There are 14 residues in the CDR3. Trimming cost V 5 bases and J 4 bases; bases outside gene matches: 5. Written as DNA, the CDR3 is TGTGCCAGCAGTAGGGACAGCAGTAATCAGCCCCAGCATTTT. As protein: CASSRDSSNQPQHF.

Ten or more counts support this clonotype. This chain joins TRBV20-1 and TRBJ1-1; no definite D call. CDR1 and CDR2 (germline): DFQATT, SNEGSKA (reference sequence). V lost 3 bases and J lost 7, with 9 bases in between. The CDR3 is made up of 11 amino acids. DNA for the CDR3: TGCAGTGCTAGGGAGTCAGGTGAAGCTTTCTTT. It specifies CSARESGEAFF.

This clonotype was counted only a few times. The rearrangement links TRBV20-1 to TRBJ2-7; 7 bases match TRBD1. After removal of 5 bases from V and 4 bases from J, the junction contained 5 bases not matched to a gene. The CDR3 covers 12 residues. Per germline, CDR1 DFQATT and CDR2 SNEGSKA (reference sequence). This CDR3 is CSAADREYEQYF. In DNA form, the CDR3 reads TGCAGTGCTGCTGACAGGGAATACGAGCAGTACTTC.

This rearrangement joins TRBV2 to TRBJ2-1; D perhaps matches TRBD2 (6 bases). CDR1 is SNHLY, CDR2 FYNNEI, per germline. V lost 8 bases to trimming and J lost 9 bases, with 20 bases between them. The CDR3 contains 14 residues. CDR3 in amino acids: CASRERPQIGEQFF. The CDR3, as DNA: TGTGCCAGCCGGGAGCGTCCCCAGATAGGTGAGCAGTTCTTC.